The clone carrying this T cell receptor (beta chain) was seen repeatedly, ten times or more. Its antigen is undetermined. TCRdb called the 5' RACE reads again in MiXCR, with one record for every CDR3 protein. Seen here are just over 30,000 distinct CDR3 sequences, approximately 4% observed once, and the top ten hold more than 20%. These data are taken from a study of neurological immune-mediated disorders. Study-wide findings and caveats: No sharing of CDR3 amino acid sequences was observed among expanded clones across subjects, suggesting private repertoires in all groups.

CDR3 length equals 13 residues. Trimming cost V 9 bases and J 0 bases, with 8 bases left between them. Germline V gene data show CDR1 as KGHDR and CDR2 as SFDVKD. The sorted-subset TCR libraries were prepared using 850,000 to 1,000,000 CD4+ or CD8+ T cells as the starting material. The sample comprised CD4+ T cells from blood. The chain carries TRBV24-1 and TRBJ2-1, with D possibly matching TRBD2 (6 bases). The receptor's source is a woman aged 40 to 50 in good health. Written as DNA, the CDR3 is TGTGCCACCCGCGGGACCTCCTACAATGAGCAGTTCTTC. Translated, it gives CATRGTSYNEQFF.